Listed below are T cell receptor beta chains from one sample, sequenced in a study of OX40 agonist ivuxolimab in advanced cancers. Assay: immunoSEQ multiplex PCR; the TCRdb copy retains only in-frame clones and omits some. The table shows about 49,000 clones, with around 84% occurring only once. The sequencing used CD4+ or CD8+ T cells sorted from blood, collected in a trial of the OX40 agonist ivuxolimab. These receptors all come from an adult with an advanced solid tumor such as melanoma, head and neck, liver or kidney cancer. Each CDR3 is given with its conserved first and last residue. D genes are given only for firm matches. A row's size may be missing; if present it is once, few, many or a size class.

>few|.|TRBJ1-1|TRBV19
CASSLRDTEAFF
TGTGCCAGTAGTCTAAGGGACACTGAAGCTTTCTTT
>.|TRBD1|TRBJ2-5|TRBV6-5
CASRTGGVKTQYF
TGTGCCAGCAGGACAGGGGGCGTGAAGACCCAGTACTTC
>.|TRBD1|TRBJ1-5|TRBV4-2
CASSPGTAGNQPQHF
TGTGCCAGCAGCCCCGGGACAGCGGGCAATCAGCCCCAGCATTTT
>.|TRBD1|TRBJ1-2|TRBV19
CASTYRGHRDRGTFNYGYTF
TGTGCCAGTACCTATCGGGGACACCGGGACAGAGGTACATTTAACTATGGCTACACCTTC
>.|TRBD2|TRBJ2-1|TRBV18
CASSPTAGGDEQFF
TGTGCCAGCTCACCTACTGCGGGGGGGGATGAGCAGTTCTTC
>.|.|TRBJ1-2|TRBV30
CAWVEVPGYGYTF
TGTGCCTGGGTGGAAGTGCCGGGCTATGGCTACACCTTC
>few|TRBD1|TRBJ1-5|TRBV5-8
CASSLRGQGAGNQPQHF
TGTGCCAGCAGCTTGAGGGGACAGGGGGCAGGCAATCAGCCCCAGCATTTT
>.|.|TRBJ1-2|TRBV29-1
CSVDRESDGYTF
TGCAGCGTTGACAGGGAATCAGATGGCTACACCTTC
>once|TRBD2|TRBJ2-2|TRBV27
CASSLMASGTPRELFF
TGTGCCAGCAGTTTGATGGCTAGCGGGACCCCCCGGGAGCTGTTTTTT
>.|.|TRBJ2-5|TRBV6-1
CASSEGQWSNNLVRGQGGTQYF
TGTGCCAGCAGTGAAGGGCAGTGGTCTAATAATCTTGTTCGAGGCCAAGGGGGGACCCAGTACTTC
>.|.|TRBJ1-5|TRBV27
CASSLFGDSNQPQHF
TGTGCCAGCAGTTTATTTGGGGACAGCAATCAGCCCCAGCATTTT
>.|.|TRBJ1-5|TRBV15
CATSRDSGRQPQHF
TGTGCCACCAGCAGAGATTCAGGGCGGCAGCCCCAGCATTTT
>.|.|TRBJ2-7|TRBV15
CATSRDVSYEQYF
TGTGCCACCAGCAGAGATGTCTCCTACGAGCAGTACTTC
>once|TRBD2|TRBJ2-1|TRBV2
CASSPTSGYLFSYNEQFF
TGTGCCAGCAGTCCGACTAGCGGGTATCTCTTCTCCTACAATGAGCAGTTCTTC
>.|.|TRBJ1-1|TRBV6-6
CASSYGLGGNTEAFF
TGTGCCAGCAGTTACGGTCTGGGGGGGAACACTGAAGCTTTCTTT
>.|.|TRBJ1-6|TRBV4-3
CASSQELSYNSPLHF
TGCGCCAGCAGCCAAGAACTCTCCTATAATTCACCCCTCCACTTT
>few|.|TRBJ2-5|TRBV9
CASSASTETGLGVQSRETQYF
TGTGCCAGCAGCGCCTCGACAGAGACTGGCCTGGGGGTTCAATCGCGGGAGACCCAGTACTTC
>.|TRBD1|TRBJ2-7|TRBV6-5
CASSYSRQGAYEQYF
TGTGCCAGCAGTTACTCCCGGCAGGGGGCGTACGAGCAGTACTTC